This paragraph covers one TCR beta chain sequence. Each CDR3 protein is one row after TCRdb ran MiXCR on the 5' RACE reads. The repertoire includes some 4,500 distinct CDR3 sequences, 20% to 30% of them detected once, and around 47% sits in the top ten. Germline values: CDR1 DFQATT, CDR2 SNEGSKA (reference sequence). The CDR3 spans 14 residues. V lost 3 bases to trimming and J lost 6 bases, with 18 bases between them. This entry belongs to a study of neurological immune-mediated disorders. This sequence joins TRBV20-1 and TRBJ2-7; the D gene is possibly TRBD1 (6 bases). The sequencing input was CD8+ T cells from blood. The sequence derives from a woman aged 60-75 years with HTLV-1-associated myelopathy (HAM/TSP). For the CDR3, the DNA is TGCAGTGCTAGTCAGGGGCAGGGATCGTCCGAGCAGTACTTC. Protein: CSASQGQGSSEQYF.